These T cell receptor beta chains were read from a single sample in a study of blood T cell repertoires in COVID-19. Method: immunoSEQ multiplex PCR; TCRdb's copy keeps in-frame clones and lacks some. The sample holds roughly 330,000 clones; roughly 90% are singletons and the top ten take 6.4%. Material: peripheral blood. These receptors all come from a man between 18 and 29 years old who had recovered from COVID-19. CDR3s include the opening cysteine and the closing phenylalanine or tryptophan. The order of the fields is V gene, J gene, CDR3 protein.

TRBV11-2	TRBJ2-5	CASSLGGVETQYF
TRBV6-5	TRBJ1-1	CASSPTRGLTEAFF
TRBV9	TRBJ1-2	CASSHRSDREDYGYTF
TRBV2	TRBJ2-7	CASRRDRPSTYEQYF
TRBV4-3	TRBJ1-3	CASSQDRFSGNTIYF
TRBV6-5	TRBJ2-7	CASSSGTSGTYEQYF
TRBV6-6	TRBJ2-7	CASSSREGSTYEQYF
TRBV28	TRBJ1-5	CASSFNSNQPQHF
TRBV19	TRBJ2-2	CASSTSGGTGELFF
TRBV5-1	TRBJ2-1	CASSLSGTGGSYNEQFF
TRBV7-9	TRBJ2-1	CASSWDKSSYNEQFF
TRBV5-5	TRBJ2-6	CASTPAVGANVLTF
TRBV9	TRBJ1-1	CASSVEVGGSGAFF
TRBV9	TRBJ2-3	CASSPRGFGTDTQYF
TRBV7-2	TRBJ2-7	CASIPTSGAYEQYF
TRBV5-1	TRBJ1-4	CASSLRGTNEKLFF
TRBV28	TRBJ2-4	CASSQGQGRNIQYF
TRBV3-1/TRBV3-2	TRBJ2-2	CASSPPSGIPGELFF
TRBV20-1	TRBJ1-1	CSARYTEAFF
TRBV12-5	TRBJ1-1	CASGLEDRYNTEAFF
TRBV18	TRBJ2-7	CASSPPDRRDEQYF
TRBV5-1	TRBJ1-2	CASSWKQGAEYGYTF
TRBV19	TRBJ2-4	CASSPMEGAKNIQYF
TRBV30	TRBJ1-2	CALWKGDRASSYGYTF
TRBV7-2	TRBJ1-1	CASSFRGAGAFF
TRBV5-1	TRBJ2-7	CASSYGQGSNEQYF
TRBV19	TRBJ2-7	CASSITGISYEQYF
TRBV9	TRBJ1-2	CASSTGGIGGYTF
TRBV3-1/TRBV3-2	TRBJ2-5	CASSPELDSYLQETQYF
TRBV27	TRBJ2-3	CASIKLLGALADTQYF
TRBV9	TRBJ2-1	CASSGYRGTSYNEQFF
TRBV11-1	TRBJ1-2	CASSPYGQGSYGYTF
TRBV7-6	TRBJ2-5	CASSQLAGGQETQYF
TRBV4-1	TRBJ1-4	CASSQDPAGDEKLFF
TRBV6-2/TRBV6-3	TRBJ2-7	CASSRTGTGGSREQYF
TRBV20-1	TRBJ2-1	CSASMDYEQFF
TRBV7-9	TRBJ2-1	CASSLSTGGSNEQFF
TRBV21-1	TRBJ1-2	CASSKAGDTTNLYGYTF
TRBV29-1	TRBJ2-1	CSVQREGSSYNEQFF
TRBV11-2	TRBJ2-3	CASSLGPGRGADTQYF
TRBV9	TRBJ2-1	CASSVKGGPLNEQFF
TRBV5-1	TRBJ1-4	CASSEGQGSNEKLFF
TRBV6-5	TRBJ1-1	CASRMDRENTEAFF
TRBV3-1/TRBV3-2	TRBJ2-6	CASSQPQTATIVSGANVLTF
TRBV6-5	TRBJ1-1	CASSHGRGTEAFF
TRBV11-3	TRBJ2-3	CASSLDGAGGTDTQYF
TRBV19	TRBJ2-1	CASSRTSLWGEQFF
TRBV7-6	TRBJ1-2	CASSLDAGGYGYTF
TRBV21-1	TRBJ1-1	CASSPRFGQMNTEAFF
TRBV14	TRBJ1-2	CASSQAAAGLYGYTF
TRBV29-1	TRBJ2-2	CSVGRDRGYSGELFF
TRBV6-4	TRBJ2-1	CASSAQRGLDEQFF
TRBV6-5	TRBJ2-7	CASSYSQGGNEQYF
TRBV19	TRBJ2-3	CASSSSGGADTQYF